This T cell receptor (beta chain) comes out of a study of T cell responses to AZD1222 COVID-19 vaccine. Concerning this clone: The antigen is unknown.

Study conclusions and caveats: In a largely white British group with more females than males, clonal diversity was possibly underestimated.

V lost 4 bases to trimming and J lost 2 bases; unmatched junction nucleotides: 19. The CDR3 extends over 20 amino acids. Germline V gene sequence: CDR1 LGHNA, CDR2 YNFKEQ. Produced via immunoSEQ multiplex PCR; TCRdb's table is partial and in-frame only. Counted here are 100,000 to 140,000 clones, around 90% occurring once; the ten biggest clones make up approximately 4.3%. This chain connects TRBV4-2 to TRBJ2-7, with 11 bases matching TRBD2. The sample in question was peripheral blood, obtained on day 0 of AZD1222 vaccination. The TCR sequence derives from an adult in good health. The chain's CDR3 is CASSLPTGTSGGPTPYEQYF. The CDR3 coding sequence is TGTGCCAGCAGCCTCCCCACCGGGACTAGCGGTGGGCCTACCCCCTACGAGCAGTACTTC.